These 12 T cell receptor beta chains were sequenced from one sample in a study of T cell responses to AZD1222 COVID-19 vaccine. Sequencing was performed with immunoSEQ multiplex PCR; in TCRdb, only in-frame clones are kept and a portion is missing. The repertoire consists of roughly 140,000 clones, with roughly 90% occurring once and the leading ten covering 2.5% to 4%. Here the sequenced sample was peripheral blood, taken 28 days after the second AZD1222 dose. These receptor sequences come from an adult who received the AZD1222 COVID-19 vaccine.

This chain uses TRBV19 with TRBJ1-5; D gene uncertain. The CDR3 loop spans 13 amino acids. Germline V gene lookup returns CDR1 LNHDA and CDR2 SQIVND (reference sequence). V gave up 6 bases and J gave up 4 bases, with 10 bases separating them. In DNA form, the CDR3 reads TGTGCCAGTAGGCATTCGAGAAATCAGCCCCAGCATTTT. Its translation is CASRHSRNQPQHF.

The J gene is TRBJ1-5, the V gene TRBV7-9; weak D call: TRBD1 (6 bases). There are 13 residues in the CDR3. The ends were cut back, 6 bases at V and 4 bases at J, with 10 bases in the middle. From germline, CDR1 is SEHNR and CDR2 FQNEAQ (reference sequence). CDR3 amino acids: CASSSGQNQPQHF. CDR3 DNA: TGTGCCAGCAGTTCGGGACAAAATCAGCCCCAGCATTTT.

The CDR3 coding sequence is TGTGCCAGCACCGAGGGGGACTACGACAGTGAGCAGTTCTTC. It codes for CASTEGDYDSEQFF. This chain connects TRBV27 to TRBJ2-1, with a tentative D call TRBD2 (7 bases). CDR1 is MNHEY, CDR2 SMNVEV, per germline (reference sequence). Trimming shortened V by 7 bases and J by 9 bases, and 19 bases separated the two germline ends. The CDR3 runs to 14 residues.

The chain uses TRBV7-2 and TRBJ2-5; weak D call: TRBD1 (6 bases). Trimming left V 1 base short and J 0 bases short, with 9 bases between. CDR1 and CDR2 (germline): SGHTA, FQGNSA. CDR3 size: 15 residues. The chain's CDR3 is CASSLVWGHQETQYF. In nucleotides, the CDR3 is TGTGCCAGCAGCTTAGTGTGGGGGCACCAAGAGACCCAGTACTTC.

V and J are TRBV25-1 and TRBJ1-3, with 8 bases fitting TRBD1. CDR1 is MGHDK and CDR2 is SYGVNS in the germline V gene. CDR3 size: 13 residues. V shed 2 bases, J shed 9 bases, and the junction held 3 bases outside the gene matches. As DNA, the CDR3 is TGTGCCAGCAGTGAAGGACAGGGCCCCACCATATATTTT. This translates into CASSEGQGPTIYF.

This chain joins TRBV28 and TRBJ2-1, with 9 bases that match TRBD1. Germline V gene data show CDR1 as MDHEN and CDR2 as SYDVKM. CDR3 length: 16 residues. V gave up 4 bases and J gave up 4 bases; unmatched junction bases: 8. CDR3 sequence: CASSSHRGRRYNEQFF. DNA of the CDR3: TGTGCCAGCAGTTCGCACAGGGGGCGGAGGTACAATGAGCAGTTCTTC.

The rearrangement joins TRBV19 to TRBJ1-2; TRBD1 might be the D (5 bases). The CDR3 length is 15 residues. V dropped 5 bases and J dropped 4 bases, with 17 bases sitting between them. The germline V gene encodes CDR1 LNHDA and CDR2 SQIVND (reference sequence). CDR3 region: CASSPNGAEVYGYTF. The CDR3 coding sequence is TGTGCCAGTAGTCCCAATGGGGCAGAAGTCTATGGCTACACCTTC.

This chain uses TRBV20-1 with TRBJ2-2; 8 nucleotides line up with TRBD2. The germline V gene has CDR1 DFQATT and CDR2 SNEGSKA (reference sequence). V trimming: 3 bases; J trimming: 0 bases; junction bases outside the gene matches: 6. CDR3 length: 16 residues. CDR3 bases: TGCAGTGCTAGTAAAGTGGGACTAGCGAACACCGGGGAGCTGTTTTTT. Its translation: CSASKVGLANTGELFF.

This sequence joins TRBV30 and TRBJ2-7, with D tentatively TRBD2 (6 bases). CDR1 is GTSNPN and CDR2 is SVGIG in the germline V gene (reference sequence). V was cut by 4 bases and J by 6 bases, with 16 bases left in between. The CDR3 has 13 amino acids. CDR3 region: CAWMGRGRFEQYF. The CDR3 nucleotides are TGTGCCTGGATGGGGAGAGGGAGGTTCGAGCAGTACTTC.

The chain has TRBV10-3 and TRBJ1-5; D is unresolved. Germline V gene sequence: CDR1 ENHRY, CDR2 SYGVKD. The germline V and J ends were trimmed by 2 bases and 6 bases, with 5 bases remaining between them. CDR3 length equals 12 residues. Here the CDR3 DNA reads TGTGCCATCAGTGAGGGTAGTCAGCCCCAGCATTTT. As protein: CAISEGSQPQHF.

Details on this clone: Mismatch with germline at one junction end may stem from a read error. The chain recombines TRBV28 with TRBJ1-2, with D hard to call. CDR3 length: 13 amino acids. CDR1 and CDR2 (germline): MDHEN, SYDVKM. The chain's CDR3 is CASRLSGSYGYTF. As DNA, the CDR3 is TGTGCCAGCAGGTTATCGGGGTCCTATGGCTACACCTTC.

The V and J genes are TRBV4-3 and TRBJ2-4; D unclear. Germline loops: CDR1 LGHNA, CDR2 YSLEER. V lost 0 bases and J lost 5, with 11 bases in between. This CDR3 is 15 amino acids long. The CDR3 nucleotides are TGCGCCAGCAGCCAAGAGGTGGCGCAGGAAAACATTCAGTACTTC. Translating it yields CASSQEVAQENIQYF.